These T cell receptor beta chains were read from a single sample in a study of tumor-infiltrating lymphocytes in primary liver carcinoma. TCRdb redid the calling of the multiplex PCR reads with MiXCR, one entry per CDR3 protein. The data hold fewer than 400,000 distinct CDR3 sequences, with about 50% observed a single time. The sample consisted of peripheral blood. All receptors come from a woman aged 25 to 45 with primary liver carcinoma and hepatitis B virus infection. Each CDR3 is given with its conserved first and last residue. Each record gives: D gene, V gene, clone size, J gene, CDR3 length, CDR3 protein, CDR3 DNA. A D gene is named only where the DNA matches it firmly. For some rows the clone size is stated as once, few or many, or as a class when expanded; others skip it.

NA,TRBV4-1,NA,TRBJ1-2,16,CASSPHRGRANCGYTF,TGCGCCAGCAGCCCCCACCGGGGCAGGGCTAACTGTGGCTACACCTTC
NA,TRBV12-3/TRBV12-4,NA,TRBJ2-7,14,CASKIGSQFSEQYF,TGTGCCAGCAAGATAGGGAGTCAATTTAGCGAGCAGTACTTC
NA,TRBV30,NA,TRBJ1-1,12,CAWSVSTVSAFF,TGTGCCTGGAGTGTATCCACCGTTTCGGCTTTCTTT
TRBD2,TRBV11-2,NA,TRBJ2-1,24,CASSPFGSNMPPRTSGREYKEQFF,TGTGCCAGCAGCCCTTTTGGCAGTAATATGCCCCCACGGACTAGCGGGAGGGAATACAAAGAGCAGTTCTTC
TRBD1,TRBV11-2,once,TRBJ2-3,16,CTSSASNRGVTDTRYF,TGTACCAGCAGCGCCTCTAACAGGGGGGTAACAGATACGCGGTATTTT
TRBD2,TRBV12-3/TRBV12-4,few,TRBJ2-1,15,CASRAGTRPLGEQFF,TGTGCCAGCAGGGCCGGGACTAGACCCCTGGGAGAGCAGTTCTTC
TRBD2,TRBV6-2/TRBV6-3,NA,TRBJ2-7,17,CTSRPWGLAGVSYEQYF,TGTACCAGTCGCCCATGGGGACTAGCGGGAGTCTCCTACGAGCAGTACTTC
NA,TRBV5-1,NA,TRBJ1-5,15,CASSLDGGTSQPQHF,TGCGCCAGCAGCTTGGACGGGGGGACATCCCAGCCCCAGCATTTT
NA,TRBV6-5,once,TRBJ2-1,14,CASNPVAAYDEQFF,TGTGCCAGCAATCCAGTAGCGGCCTACGATGAGCAGTTCTTC
NA,TRBV6-1,many,TRBJ2-1,12,CASNRIDNEQFF,TGTGCCAGCAACAGAATTGACAATGAGCAGTTCTTC
NA,TRBV11-1,many,TRBJ1-1,15,CASSLEPSINTEAFF,TGTGCCAGCAGCTTAGAACCCAGTATAAACACTGAAGCTTTCTTT
TRBD2,TRBV10-3,few,TRBJ2-1,15,CATLPSGRAYNEQFF,TGTGCCACCCTCCCGAGCGGGAGGGCCTACAATGAGCAGTTCTTC
NA,TRBV29-1,NA,TRBJ1-1,11,CIVGVSTEAFF,TGTATCGTTGGGGTGAGCACTGAAGCTTTCTTT
TRBD1,TRBV11-2,NA,TRBJ2-3,12,CARSLGTDMQYF,TGTGCCAGGAGCTTAGGGACAGATATGCAGTATTTT
NA,TRBV11-3,NA,TRBJ2-3,16,CASSAQFSSSTVTQYF,TGTGCCAGCAGCGCACAGTTTTCGTCTAGCACAGTTACGCAATATTTT
NA,TRBV29-1,NA,TRBJ1-1,12,CSVGGGEAEAFF,TGCAGCGTTGGAGGGGGTGAGGCTGAAGCTTTCTTT
NA,TRBV6-5,NA,TRBJ2-2,15,CASSPEYRSVGEPFF,TGTGCCAGCAGTCCCGAGTACCGTTCGGTCGGGGAGCCGTTTTTT
TRBD2,TRBV4-3,NA,TRBJ2-7,16,CASCQDWREVTYEQYF,TGTGCCAGCTGCCAAGATTGGCGGGAGGTAACCTATGAGCAGTACTTC
TRBD1,TRBV23-1,NA,TRBJ2-7,16,CASSQSRGSSGGEQYF,TGCGCCAGCAGTCAATCGAGGGGGAGCTCAGGGGGCGAGCAGTACTTC
NA,TRBV5-6,few,TRBJ1-1,15,CASSSDRTGDTEAFF,TGTGCCAGCAGCTCCGACAGGACCGGGGACACTGAAGCTTTCTTT
NA,TRBV6-1,many,TRBJ2-1,11,CASLSRDEQFF,TGTGCCAGCCTCTCGCGCGATGAGCAGTTCTTC
NA,TRBV29-1,many,TRBJ1-2,10,CSVGQGGYTF,TGCAGCGTTGGCCAAGGAGGCTACACCTTC
NA,TRBV4-3,NA,TRBJ2-1,15,CASSQEGFPHNEQFF,TGCGCCAGCAGCCAAGAAGGGTTTCCACACAATGAGCAATTCTTC
NA,TRBV11-3,NA,TRBJ2-1,14,CVGSLPGPNNEQFF,TGTGTCGGCAGCTTACCCGGGCCAAACAATGAGCAGTTCTTC
NA,TRBV12-3/TRBV12-4,NA,TRBJ1-1,16,CASSLGSPGVNTEAFF,TGTGCCAGCAGTTTAGGCTCACCAGGGGTGAACACTGAAGCTTTCTTT
NA,TRBV6-6,many,TRBJ2-2,13,CASSGRGTGELFF,TGTGCCAGCAGTGGGAGAGGGACCGGGGAGCTGTTTTTT
NA,TRBV4-3,NA,TRBJ1-2,15,CASNQDLRGEYGYTF,TGCGCCAGCAACCAAGATTTAAGGGGGGAATATGGCTACACCTTC
NA,TRBV10-3,NA,TRBJ1-2,15,CAISPGPGQYYGYTF,TGTGCCATCAGTCCCGGGCCTGGACAGTACTATGGCTACACCTTC
TRBD2,TRBV6-1,few,TRBJ2-1,17,CASRIAGGPLSYNEQFF,TGTGCCAGCAGAATAGCGGGAGGGCCACTCTCCTACAATGAGCAGTTCTTC
TRBD1,TRBV28,NA,TRBJ1-5,15,CASRLQGAPGQPQHF,TGTGCCAGCAGGTTACAGGGGGCGCCGGGGCAGCCCCAGCATTTT
TRBD1,TRBV29-1,once,TRBJ1-5,14,CSLLTGAGNQPQHF,TGCAGCCTCCTGACAGGGGCAGGGAATCAGCCCCAGCATTTT
NA,TRBV6-1,NA,TRBJ2-5,14,CASSEPGRPETQYF,TGTGCCAGCAGCGAACCGGGACGCCCCGAGACCCAGTACTTC
NA,TRBV29-1,once,TRBJ2-7,11,CGVDRGYEQYF,TGCGGCGTCGATCGGGGTTACGAGCAGTACTTC
NA,TRBV5-1,NA,TRBJ2-1,15,CASSNRGLTRHEQFF,TGCGCCAGCAGCAACCGAGGACTAACCCGCCATGAGCAGTTCTTC
NA,TRBV29-1,many,TRBJ2-1,15,CSVLGGVVGYNEQFF,TGCAGCGTTCTCGGTGGGGTAGTGGGATACAATGAGCAGTTCTTC
NA,TRBV28,NA,TRBJ2-1,12,CASFTGRNEQFF,TGTGCCAGCTTTACCGGAAGAAATGAGCAGTTCTTC
NA,TRBV5-1,few,TRBJ2-1,16,CASSSPGADLRNEQFF,TGCGCCAGCAGCTCCCCAGGAGCGGACCTACGGAATGAGCAGTTCTTC
NA,TRBV28,NA,TRBJ2-1,12,CASSIPGPQQFF,TGTGCCAGCTCTATTCCTGGACCCCAGCAGTTCTTC
NA,TRBV7-9,few,TRBJ2-1,11,CASRGLGEQFF,TGTGCCAGCAGAGGGTTGGGTGAGCAGTTCTTC
NA,TRBV29-1,many,TRBJ2-1,14,CSVGGASSYNEQFF,TGCAGCGTGGGGGGGGCGAGCTCCTACAATGAGCAGTTCTTC
NA,TRBV11-3,NA,TRBJ2-3,11,CDSKYLDTQYF,TGTGACAGCAAATACTTGGATACGCAGTATTTT
TRBD1,TRBV29-1,many,TRBJ2-3,13,CSVGGQGTDTQYF,TGCAGCGTGGGAGGACAGGGGACAGATACGCAGTATTTT
NA,TRBV11-2,NA,TRBJ1-1,16,CASSLDVDPMSTEAFF,TGTGCCAGCAGCTTAGATGTGGACCCCATGAGCACTGAAGCTTTCTTT
NA,TRBV11-1,NA,TRBJ2-7,15,CASSSRGTSSYVQYF,TGTGCAAGCAGCTCCCGCGGGACGAGCTCCTACGTGCAGTACTTC
TRBD1,TRBV30,once,TRBJ2-7,13,CAWSVGQVHEQYF,TGTGCATGGAGTGTGGGACAGGTTCACGAGCAGTACTTC
NA,TRBV7-8,many,TRBJ2-3,14,CASSSPPVTDTQYF,TGTGCCAGCAGCTCCCCCCCCGTCACAGATACGCAGTATTTT
NA,TRBV2,NA,TRBJ1-6,14,CASSEHGERSPLHF,TGTGCCAGCAGTGAACATGGAGAGCGATCACCCCTCCACTTT
NA,TRBV11-2,NA,TRBJ2-7,14,CASSSGWTGYERYF,TGTGCCAGCAGCTCGGGGTGGACCGGGTACGAGCGGTACTTC
NA,TRBV11-3,NA,TRBJ2-5,14,CASTLYGGGETRYF,TGTGCCAGCACCTTATACGGGGGTGGAGAGACCCGGTACTTC
TRBD2,TRBV12-3/TRBV12-4,NA,TRBJ2-7,15,CASSLGLAGTYEQYF,TGTGCCAGCAGTTTAGGCCTAGCGGGAACCTACGAGCAGTACTTC
NA,TRBV4-2,few,TRBJ2-5,16,CASSPFGQFGGETQYF,TGTGCCAGCAGTCCCTTCGGACAGTTCGGTGGAGAGACCCAGTACTTC
NA,TRBV11-2,medium-sized,TRBJ1-2,13,CASSLRTVGGYTF,TGTGCCAGCAGCCTGCGGACGGTGGGGGGCTACACCTTC
NA,TRBV5-6,NA,TRBJ2-1,12,CASSSEPNEQFF,TGTGCCAGCAGCTCAGAGCCCAATGAGCAGTTCTTC
NA,TRBV4-1,NA,TRBJ2-7,15,CASSPLTSSSYEQYF,TGCGCCAGCAGTCCTCTCACTAGCAGTTCCTACGAGCAGTACTTC
NA,TRBV12-3/TRBV12-4,NA,TRBJ1-6,15,CASSLEAGFYSPLHF,TGTGCCAGCAGTTTAGAGGCCGGTTTTTATTCACCCCTCCACTTT